The 20 T cell receptor beta chains given below trace back to one sample, sequenced in a study of blood T cell repertoires in COVID-19. The repertoire was sequenced with immunoSEQ multiplex PCR; TCRdb's copy has only in-frame clones and lacks some. The sample has about 110,000 clones; 70% to 80% are singletons. The sample taken for sequencing was peripheral blood. Every receptor here comes from a human donor with acute or convalescent COVID-19. The donor label of this sample is uncertain.

The genes are TRBV3-1 (or the pseudogene TRBV3-2) and TRBJ2-3; no firm D call. The CDR3 sequence is 12 residues long. With 4 bases removed from V and 5 bases from J, the gap between germline ends came to 7 bases. Per the germline V gene, CDR1 is LGHDT and CDR2 is YNNKEL (reference sequence). CDR3 in amino acids: CASSPNGDTQYF. The CDR3 coding sequence is TGTGCCAGCAGCCCTAACGGAGATACGCAGTATTTT.

This clone showed up just a few times. The V gene is TRBV7-8, the J gene TRBJ2-7, with D possibly being TRBD2 (6 bases). The CDR3 is 16 residues long. CDR1 and CDR2 (germline): SGHVS, FQNEAQ. V was trimmed by 3 bases and J by 5 bases, leaving 20 bases between them. The chain's CDR3 is CASSFAPGWRVNEQYV. The CDR3 coding sequence is TGTGCCAGCAGCTTCGCCCCAGGGTGGAGGGTTAACGAGCAGTACGTC.

The CDR3 DNA is TGTGCCAGCAGCTACCCGGACAGGACTAACTATGGCTACACCTTC. The encoded protein is CASSYPDRTNYGYTF. The chain has TRBV7-9 and TRBJ1-2; 7 bases map to TRBD1. The CDR3 is made up of 15 amino acids. Germline CDR1 reads SEHNR; CDR2 reads FQNEAQ (reference sequence). V shed 4 bases, J shed 0 bases, and the junction held 5 bases outside the gene matches. Full variable domain (outside the CDR3, taken from reference TRBV7-9 and TRBJ1-2): DTGVSQNPRHKITKRGQNVTFRCDPISEHNRLYWYRQTLGQGPEFLTYFQNEAQLEKSRLLSDRFSAERPKGSFSTLEIQRTEQGDSAMYLCASSYPDRTNYGYTFGSGTRLTVV.

The V gene is TRBV7-9, the J gene TRBJ1-1; the D gene is possibly TRBD1 (5 bases). Germline loops: CDR1 SEHNR, CDR2 FQNEAQ (reference sequence). Trimming pared 5 bases from V and 5 bases from J, leaving 18 bases between. The CDR3 runs 15 residues. The CDR3 loop reads CASSLHRAGFTEAFF. The CDR3 nucleotides read TGTGCCAGCAGCCTACATCGGGCAGGGTTTACTGAAGCTTTCTTT.

The DNA for the CDR3 is TGTGCCAGCAGCGACGGGGGCGGACTAGAATGGCCCGGGGAGCTGTTTTTT. It yields the protein CASSDGGGLEWPGELFF. The chain carries TRBV11-3 and TRBJ2-2, with D possibly TRBD2 on 7 matching bases. CDR1 is SGHNT, CDR2 YENEEA, per germline. Trimming took off 5 bases at V and 6 bases at J, with 22 bases between the two ends. CDR3 size: 17 residues.

V gene TRBV7-9 combines with J gene TRBJ2-1; 12 nucleotides line up with TRBD2. With 5 bases clipped from V and 2 bases from J, the junction kept 4 bases outside the gene matches. This CDR3 has 16 residues. The germline CDR1 and CDR2 sequences are SEHNR and FQNEAQ (reference sequence). The CDR3 here is CASSPLAGGTYNEQFF. The CDR3 nucleotides are TGTGCCAGCAGCCCCCTAGCGGGGGGGACCTACAATGAGCAGTTCTTC.

The chain couples TRBV7-9 to TRBJ2-2, with 9 bases lining up with TRBD1. Losses at the gene ends were 6 bases for V and 5 bases for J; bases not matched to a gene: 10. From germline, CDR1 is SEHNR and CDR2 FQNEAQ (reference sequence). This CDR3 comprises 16 residues. The CDR3 here is CASSPRGTGRTGELFF. CDR3 DNA sequence: TGTGCCAGCAGTCCACGGGGGACAGGGCGAACCGGGGAGCTGTTTTTT.

The table lists this clone with many counts. The genes are TRBV28 and TRBJ1-4; 8 bases line up with TRBD1. The CDR3 runs to 14 residues. CDR1 is MDHEN and CDR2 is SYDVKM in the germline V gene. V trimming: 7 bases; J trimming: 5 bases; junction bases outside the gene matches: 6. The DNA of the CDR3 is TGTGCCAGCACTCCGGGACAGGAGAATGAAAAACTGTTTTTT. Amino acids: CASTPGQENEKLFF.

In this sample, this clone turned up many times. J is TRBJ1-5 and V is TRBV19; no clear D gene. V was trimmed by 5 bases and J by 0 bases, leaving 11 bases between them. From germline, CDR1 is LNHDA and CDR2 SQIVND (reference sequence). This CDR3 has 15 residues. Written as DNA, the CDR3 is TGTGCCAGTAGTGATAACAGATATAGCAATCAGCCCCAGCATTTT. Translated: CASSDNRYSNQPQHF. Combining the CDR3 with reference TRBV19 and TRBJ1-5 gives the whole variable domain DGGITQSPKYLFRKEGQNVTLSCEQNLNHDAMYWYRQDPGQGLRLIYYSQIVNDFQKGDIAEGYSVSREKKESFPLTVTSAQKNPTAFYLCASSDNRYSNQPQHFGDGTRLSIL.

The chain combines TRBV10-3 with TRBJ1-5, with a possible D match to TRBD1 (6 bases). The germline V gene encodes CDR1 ENHRY and CDR2 SYGVKD. The CDR3 spans 15 residues. Trimming took 5 bases from V and 2 from J, leaving 13 bases between them. DNA of the CDR3: TGTGCCATCAGTACATCAGGGGATGGCAATCAGCCCCAGCATTTT. This gives the protein CAISTSGDGNQPQHF.

The V and J genes are TRBV15 and TRBJ1-2; D unresolved. V was pared by 0 bases and J by 8 bases, with 13 bases between. The germline CDR1 and CDR2 sequences are LNHNV and YYDKDF (reference sequence). There are 14 residues in the CDR3. Here the CDR3 DNA reads TGTGCCACCAGCAGAGATTTGAGGGCTGCGGGCTACACCTTC. This gives the protein CATSRDLRAAGYTF.

This clone was recorded many times. This chain connects TRBV2 to TRBJ2-7; D gene ambiguous. The CDR3 has 11 residues. Trimming took 6 bases from V and 4 from J, leaving 7 bases between them. Germline V gene data show CDR1 as SNHLY and CDR2 as FYNNEI. In DNA form, the CDR3 reads TGTGCCAGCAGCCAGATGTACGAGCAGTACGTC. It yields the protein CASSQMYEQYV.

The chain couples TRBV28 to TRBJ2-3; TRBD2 agrees at 9 bases. This CDR3 comprises 15 residues. V was pared by 2 bases and J by 1 base, with 1 base of the junction left unmatched. Germline lookup yields CDR1 MDHEN and CDR2 SYDVKM. CDR3: CASSLAGGGTDTQYF. CDR3 coding DNA: TGTGCCAGCAGTTTAGCGGGGGGGGGCACAGATACGCAGTATTTT.

This clone has more than one count but fewer than ten. This chain connects TRBV5-1 to TRBJ1-4; D remains unclear. Trimming left V 4 bases short and J 6 bases short, with 10 bases between. CDR1 SGHRS and CDR2 YFSETQ come from the germline V gene. The CDR3 totals 13 residues. The CDR3 DNA sequence: TGCGCCAGCAGCCGAACCCCGGATGAAAAACTGTTTTTT. Residues: CASSRTPDEKLFF.

The CDR3 spells CASSGEGRVAFF. Written as DNA, the CDR3 is TGCGCCAGCAGTGGGGAGGGTCGGGTAGCTTTCTTT. V gene TRBV5-1 combines with J gene TRBJ1-1; unclear D gene. In germline, CDR1 is SGHRS, CDR2 YFSETQ. This CDR3 spans 12 amino acids. Trimming cost V 5 bases and J 10 bases, with 15 bases left between them.

This clone was observed a single time. CDR3: CASRLIRGPDTGELFF. The CDR3 region has the DNA TGTGCCAGTAGGTTAATCAGGGGGCCGGACACCGGGGAGCTGTTTTTT. The gene calls are TRBV19 and TRBJ2-2; the match to TRBD1 covers 8 bases. V lost 6 bases to trimming and J lost 3 bases; unmatched junction nucleotides: 9. The CDR3 is 16 amino acids. The V gene's germline CDR1 is LNHDA and CDR2 SQIVND (reference sequence).

This rearrangement joins TRBV2 to TRBJ2-1; 7 nucleotides line up with TRBD2. Germline trimming cut 6 bases from V and 8 bases from J; bases unmatched to any gene: 10. CDR1 and CDR2 (germline): SNHLY, FYNNEI. The CDR3 runs 14 residues. DNA of the CDR3: TGTGCCAGCAGAGGACCGCGGGGGAACGATGAGCAGTTCTTC. It translates to CASRGPRGNDEQFF.

The chain uses TRBV11-3 and TRBJ2-6; 8 bases map to TRBD1. CDR3 length: 20 amino acids. Germline V gives CDR1 SGHNT, CDR2 YENEEA. V was pared by 4 bases and J by 1 base, with 15 bases of the junction left unmatched. The CDR3 DNA follows: TGTGCCAGCAGCTCGGGGACAGGCCACAACAGAGATTCTGGGGCCAACGTCCTGACTTTC. Translation: CASSSGTGHNRDSGANVLTF.

The chain combines TRBV6-6 with TRBJ1-5; D may be TRBD1 (5 bases). This CDR3 has 14 residues. Germline CDR1 and CDR2: MNHNY and SVGAGI (reference sequence). Trimming shortened V by 6 bases and J by 5 bases, and 14 bases separated the two germline ends. CDR3 DNA: TGTGCCAGCAGCTCCCCAGGGTTCCATCAGCCCCAGCATTTT. It encodes CASSSPGFHQPQHF.

The rearrangement uses TRBV18 and TRBJ1-1, with 7 bases lining up with TRBD1. Losses at the gene ends were 6 bases for V and 0 bases for J; bases not matched to a gene: 7. This CDR3 contains 15 residues. Germline V gene data show CDR1 as KGHSH and CDR2 as LQKENI. CDR3 coding DNA: TGTGCCAGCTCCCGCCGGACAGGCCTGAACACTGAAGCTTTCTTT. This encodes CASSRRTGLNTEAFF.